Presented here are 22 T cell receptor beta chains from one specimen sequenced in a study of HIV-infected patients and healthy controls. Approximately 500 ng RNA was reverse transcribed with alpha and beta constant-region primers. Separate chain-specific third strand synthesis with multiplexing indices produced the alpha and beta libraries. From the 5' RACE reads, TCRdb called clonotypes with MiXCR, one entry per CDR3 protein. The data hold approximately 17,000 distinct CDR3 sequences, with around 9.2% observed a single time. No cell fractionation was done, so the repertoire covers all unsorted peripheral blood T cells. Sequences were obtained from blood. These receptors all come from an adult in good health.

Many counts were recorded for this clonotype. The CDR3 loop is CASSLTVNYGYTF. The CDR3 nucleotides are TGTGCCAGCAGCTTAACAGTGAACTATGGCTACACCTTC. The genes are TRBV5-4 and TRBJ1-2; D gene uncertain. Germline-derived CDR1 and CDR2 are SGHNT and YYREEE (reference sequence). V lost 2 bases and J 2 bases, leaving 7 bases between the germline ends. The CDR3 loop spans 13 amino acids.

Many counts were recorded for this clonotype. V gene TRBV24-1 combines with J gene TRBJ2-3, with D perhaps matching TRBD1 (6 bases). Germline CDR1 and CDR2: KGHDR and SFDVKD. V lost 9 bases and J lost 4, with 10 bases in between. The CDR3 is 12 residues long. CDR3 in amino acids: CATEGGADTQYF. Written as DNA, the CDR3 is TGTGCCACCGAAGGGGGAGCAGATACGCAGTATTTT.

This clonotype appeared many times. The gene calls are TRBV18 and TRBJ2-6, with D unclear. V was shortened by 4 bases and J by 2 bases, with 6 bases between the two germline ends. CDR1 and CDR2 (germline): KGHSH, LQKENI. The length of the CDR3 is 14 residues. CDR3 sequence reads: CASSLDTGANVLTF. In DNA, the CDR3 is TGTGCCAGCTCACTAGACACTGGGGCCAACGTCCTGACTTTC.

This clonotype was detected many times. The chain links TRBV28 to TRBJ2-7; 8 positions match TRBD2. With V trimmed by 2 bases and J by 7 bases, 4 bases remained unmatched. CDR3 size: 13 residues. Per germline, CDR1 MDHEN and CDR2 SYDVKM. For the CDR3, the DNA is TGTGCCAGCAGTTTACTAGCGGGCCGGGAGCAGTACTTC. It codes for CASSLLAGREQYF.

The rearrangement links TRBV5-1 to TRBJ2-1; a possible D gene is TRBD2 (6 bases). Trimming took 3 bases from V and 9 from J, leaving 16 bases between them. This CDR3 has 14 residues. Germline CDR1 is SGHRS and CDR2 is YFSETQ. The CDR3 DNA sequence: TGCGCCAGCAGCTCCGGGGGTAGCGTCCTTGAGCAGTTCTTC. Translating gives CASSSGGSVLEQFF. Complete variable domain (other parts from reference TRBV5-1 and TRBJ2-1): KAGVTQTPRYLIKTRGQQVTLSCSPISGHRSVSWYQQTPGQGLQFLFEYFSETQRNKGNFPGRFSGRQFSNSRSEMNVSTLELGDSALYLCASSSGGSVLEQFFGPGTRLTVL.

At least ten counts were recorded for this clonotype. The chain combines TRBV5-1 with TRBJ1-3; unclear D gene. The CDR3 sequence is 13 residues long. Germline CDR1 and CDR2: SGHRS and YFSETQ. V lost 0 bases to trimming and J lost 4 bases, with 5 bases between them. The CDR3, as DNA: TGCGCCAGCAGCTTGGAGGAAGGAAACACCATATATTTT. Amino acid sequence: CASSLEEGNTIYF.

This clonotype was recorded at least ten times. The chain carries TRBV20-1 and TRBJ2-7; 8 bases align to TRBD1. Germline CDR1 reads DFQATT; CDR2 reads SNEGSKA (reference sequence). With 4 bases clipped from V and 4 bases from J, the junction kept 6 bases outside the gene matches. This CDR3 is built from 13 residues. The CDR3 loop is CSAIGQGGYEQYF. The CDR3 nucleotides are TGCAGTGCTATAGGACAGGGTGGGTACGAGCAGTACTTC.

This clonotype was counted at least ten times. The J gene is TRBJ1-1, the V gene TRBV3-1; D is perhaps TRBD1 (5 bases). The V gene lost 2 bases and the J gene lost 5 bases, with 9 bases spanning the gap. CDR1 is LGHDT, CDR2 YNNKEL, per germline (reference sequence). This CDR3 has 13 amino acids. The CDR3 sequence: CASSQSRGTEAFF. CDR3 coding DNA: TGTGCCAGCAGCCAATCTAGGGGAACTGAAGCTTTCTTT.

This clonotype was recorded many times. CDR3 loop: CASSSASGQPQHF. CDR3 in DNA: TGTGCCAGCAGTTCGGCCTCTGGGCAGCCCCAGCATTTT. V gene TRBV6-5 combines with J gene TRBJ1-5, with D hard to call. With 4 bases removed from V and 7 bases from J, the gap between germline ends came to 11 bases. This CDR3 has 13 residues. Germline loops: CDR1 MNHEY, CDR2 SVGAGI.

This clonotype was seen at least ten times. The chain recombines TRBV24-1 with TRBJ2-3; 12 bases fit TRBD2. The germline CDR1 and CDR2 sequences are KGHDR and SFDVKD. After removal of 0 bases from V and 0 bases from J, the junction contained 3 bases not matched to a gene. This CDR3 comprises 18 residues. CDR3 loop: CATSDLTGTSGSTDTQYF. CDR3 nucleotide sequence: TGTGCCACCAGTGATTTGACCGGGACTAGCGGGAGCACAGATACGCAGTATTTT.

This clonotype came up many times. The V gene is TRBV6-1, the J gene TRBJ1-2, with D tentatively TRBD1 (6 bases). The germline V gene encodes CDR1 MNHNS and CDR2 SASEGT. This CDR3 comprises 12 residues. Trimming removed 8 bases at V and 8 bases at J, with 15 bases between. The chain's CDR3 is CASRTVSVGYTF. CDR3 coding DNA: TGTGCCAGCCGGACAGTATCCGTCGGCTACACCTTC.

This clonotype appeared a few times. The chain employs TRBV19 and TRBJ2-7; weak D call: TRBD1 (6 bases). CDR1 and CDR2 from the germline V gene are LNHDA and SQIVND (reference sequence). Between the trimmed V and J ends, which lost 5 bases and 3 bases, there was a span of 11 bases. The CDR3 covers 13 residues. The CDR3 DNA sequence: TGTGCCAGTAGTCAGGGGATCTACTACGAGCAGTACTTC. Translated: CASSQGIYYEQYF.

This clonotype was seen at least ten times. V and J are TRBV6-1 and TRBJ1-2, with D unresolved. CDR1 MNHNS and CDR2 SASEGT come from the germline V gene. This CDR3 contains 13 residues. Trimming took 5 bases from V and 6 from J, leaving 13 bases between them. The CDR3 nucleotides are TGTGCCAGCAGTTCTGACTGGTACAATGGCTACACCTTC. This gives the protein CASSSDWYNGYTF.

V usage is TRBV13 and J usage is TRBJ2-1, with D unclear. This CDR3 contains 15 residues. The V gene lost 3 bases and the J gene lost 1 base, with 10 bases spanning the gap. From germline, CDR1 is PRHDT and CDR2 FYEKMQ (reference sequence). CDR3 coding DNA: TGTGCCAGCAGCTTGATGGGCCGTTCCTACAATGAGCAGTTCTTC. This encodes CASSLMGRSYNEQFF.

This clonotype was counted a few times. The CDR3 loop is CASNREMNTEAFF. DNA of the CDR3: TGTGCCAGCAACAGGGAAATGAACACTGAAGCTTTCTTT. The chain recombines TRBV18 with TRBJ1-1, with D possibly TRBD1 on 6 matching bases. The ends were cut back, 8 bases at V and 0 bases at J, with 10 bases in the middle. From germline, CDR1 is KGHSH and CDR2 LQKENI. The CDR3 length is 13 residues. Drawing the rest from reference TRBV18 and TRBJ1-1, the complete variable domain is NAGVMQNPRHLVRRRGQEARLRCSPMKGHSHVYWYRQLPEEGLKFMVYLQKENIIDESGMPKERFSAEFPKEGPSILRIQQVVRGDSAAYFCASNREMNTEAFFGQGTRLTVV.

At least ten counts were recorded for this clonotype. V usage is TRBV19 and J usage is TRBJ1-1; no clear D gene. The CDR3 is 13 residues long. CDR1 LNHDA and CDR2 SQIVND come from the germline V gene (reference sequence). Deletions cut 6 bases from V and 1 base from J, with 9 bases between. DNA for the CDR3: TGTGCCAGTAGCTTCACAGCGAACACTGAAGCTTTCTTT. Translation: CASSFTANTEAFF.

This clonotype was counted at least ten times. The chain joins TRBV30 to TRBJ2-6; D not certain. Germline V gene lookup returns CDR1 GTSNPN and CDR2 SVGIG (reference sequence). The CDR3 runs to 15 residues. The V end lost 1 base, the J end lost 0 bases, and 7 bases lay between the germline ends. CDR3 sequence: CAWSDPSSGANVLTF. Written as DNA, the CDR3 is TGTGCCTGGAGTGACCCGAGCTCTGGGGCCAACGTCCTGACTTTC.

This sequence joins TRBV7-8 and TRBJ2-3, with D tentatively TRBD2 (5 bases). The germline V gene has CDR1 SGHVS and CDR2 FQNEAQ. With 9 bases removed from V and 6 bases from J, the gap between germline ends came to 10 bases. This CDR3 spans 11 amino acids. CDR3 DNA: TGTGCCAGTGAGAGGGATGATACGCAGTATTTT. It specifies CASERDDTQYF.

There are many counts of this clonotype. The V call is TRBV18, the J call TRBJ2-1; D unclear. Germline values: CDR1 KGHSH, CDR2 LQKENI. Trimming took off 3 bases at V and 0 bases at J, with 12 bases between the two ends. This CDR3 is 16 amino acids long. CDR3 protein: CASSPAGQSSYNEQFF. CDR3 sequence (DNA): TGTGCCAGCTCACCGGCCGGGCAGAGCTCCTACAATGAGCAGTTCTTC.

The chain recombines TRBV5-4 with TRBJ1-3; 9 nucleotides align to TRBD1. This CDR3 contains 18 residues. With 4 bases clipped from V and 2 bases from J, the junction kept 13 bases outside the gene matches. The germline V gene has CDR1 SGHNT and CDR2 YYREEE (reference sequence). CDR3 region: CASSGHAGTGRTGNTIYF. CDR3 DNA: TGTGCCAGCAGCGGGCACGCCGGGACAGGGCGGACTGGAAACACCATATATTTT.

This clonotype was seen a few times. This rearrangement joins TRBV20-1 to TRBJ2-1; 12 nucleotides align to TRBD2. The V and J ends lost 4 bases and 8 bases, in that order; junction bases with no gene match: 6. There are 14 residues in the CDR3. Germline V lookup: CDR1 DFQATT, CDR2 SNEGSKA (reference sequence). CDR3 nucleotide sequence: TGCAGTGCTACCGCTAGCGGGAGGGTCGATGAGCAGTTCTTC. Its protein is CSATASGRVDEQFF.

This clonotype was seen only a few times. This chain links TRBV6-4 with TRBJ2-3, with D unresolved. In germline, CDR1 is MRHNA, CDR2 SNTAGT. With 0 bases removed from V and 5 bases from J, the gap between germline ends came to 6 bases. The CDR3 length is 13 residues. For the CDR3, the DNA is TGTGCCAGCAGTGACTCGGCCCTAGATACGCAGTATTTT. It codes for CASSDSALDTQYF.